Listed here are 28 T cell receptor beta chains from one sample, sequenced in a study of T cell clonality in common variable immunodeficiency. Assay: immunoSEQ multiplex PCR; the TCRdb copy retains only in-frame clones and omits some. The repertoire has about 81,000 clones, none seen only once; the ten largest take approximately 0.8%. The specimen sequenced was peripheral blood mononuclear cells. Receptor source: a person aged 18 to 75 in good health.

Many counts were recorded for this clone. The read terminates 3 residues ahead of where the CDR3 ends, so the germline J gene completes it. V usage is TRBV7-2 and J usage is TRBJ1-5; D unclear. Germline assignment: CDR1 SGHTA and CDR2 FQGNSA. The CDR3 has 14 residues. The V gene lost 3 bases and the J gene lost 3 bases, with 9 bases spanning the gap. Here the CDR3 reads CASSFQQANQPQHF. The covered CDR3 bases are TGTGCCAGCAGCTTCCAGCAGGCCAATCAGCCC.

This clone was seen at least ten times. Read data end 3 residues before the CDR3 end; the end is taken from the germline J gene. The V and J genes are TRBV28 and TRBJ2-7; 8 bases match TRBD1. The CDR3 spans 16 residues. J lost 2 bases, V lost 1 base, and 7 bases had no gene match. Germline CDR1 reads MDHEN; CDR2 reads SYDVKM. This CDR3 is CASSLYGTGWTYEQYF. Incomplete CDR3 DNA: TGTGCCAGCAGTTTATATGGGACAGGTTGGACCTACGAG.

This clone was seen a handful of times. The read terminates 3 residues before the CDR3 end, so the remaining end is supplied by the germline J gene. The rearrangement links TRBV10-1 to TRBJ2-5, with 13 bases identical to TRBD2. Germline V gives CDR1 WNHNN, CDR2 SYGVQD (reference sequence). The J segment lost 3 bases and the V segment lost 4 bases, leaving 5 bases of the junction unmatched. The CDR3 extends over 16 amino acids. The covered CDR3 bases are TGCGCCAGCAGTGCAAGGACTAGCGGGAGAAAAGAGACC. Its translation: CASSARTSGRKET. The complete CDR3 reads CASSARTSGRKETQYF.

Ten or more counts support this clone. The CDR3 goes on 3 residues after the read ends, and that part is filled in from the germline J gene. The chain has TRBV7-9 and TRBJ1-1; D is possibly TRBD1 (5 bases). V lost 5 bases to trimming and J lost 0 bases, with 10 bases between them. The CDR3 contains 14 residues. Germline V CDR1 and CDR2: SEHNR, FQNEAQ (reference sequence). The CDR3 is CASSPGYLNTEAFF. Incomplete CDR3 DNA: TGTGCCAGCAGCCCAGGGTACCTGAACACTGAA.

This clone was detected many times. From the germline J gene comes the end of the CDR3, since the read stops 3 residues before it. The gene calls are TRBV9 and TRBJ2-7, with 8 bases aligning to TRBD2. The CDR3 loop spans 13 amino acids. Germline CDR1 and CDR2: SGDLS and YYNGEE. The V gene end was trimmed by 2 bases and the J gene end by 6 bases; junction bases not matched to a gene: 4. The sequenced part of the CDR3 DNA is TGTGCCAGCAGCGTTGAAGCGGGAGCCGAG. Translation: CASSVEAGAE. The full CDR3 protein reads CASSVEAGAEQYF.

This clone was seen only a few times. The CDR3 is cut off 3 residues early in the read; its end comes from the germline J gene. V gene TRBV5-6 combines with J gene TRBJ1-2; TRBD1 agrees at 8 bases. This CDR3 comprises 13 residues. Germline V gene sequence: CDR1 SGHDT, CDR2 YYEEEE. CDR3 DNA (partial): TGTGCCAGCAGCTTGCAGGGGGCGAGAGGC. It is translated as CASSLQGARG. The CDR3 reads in full as CASSLQGARGYTF. The variable domain in full, with the rest retrieved from reference TRBV5-6 and TRBJ1-2, is DAGVTQSPTHLIKTRGQQVTLRCSPKSGHDTVSWYQQALGQGPQFIFQYYEEEERQRGNFPDRFSGHQFPNYSSELNVNALLLGDSALYLCASSLQGARGYTFGSGTRLTVV.

This clone was seen many times. With the read ending 3 residues before the CDR3 end, the germline J gene is used to fill in that end. The rearrangement uses TRBV7-2 and TRBJ2-2, with 8 positions matching TRBD2. The CDR3 has 14 residues. From germline, CDR1 is SGHTA and CDR2 FQGNSA. CDR3 amino acids: CGGKTGGRTGELFF. Incomplete CDR3 DNA: TGTGGAGGGAAGACGGGGGGGAGGACCGGGGAG.

This clone occurred many times. The DNA ends 3 residues before the CDR3 does, and the rest of the CDR3 is filled in from the germline J gene. This chain joins TRBV20-1 and TRBJ2-5; D call uncertain. The CDR3 covers 15 residues. V lost 2 bases and J 2 bases, leaving 15 bases between the germline ends. In germline, CDR1 is DFQATT, CDR2 SNEGSKA (reference sequence). CDR3 DNA, as far as it was read: TGCAGTGCTAGACGCCCCCTGGCGGTGCAAGAGACC. Translated: CSARRPLAVQET. The whole CDR3 region reads CSARRPLAVQETQYF.

Many counts were recorded for this clone. With the read ending 3 residues before the CDR3 end, the germline J gene is used to fill in that end. The rearrangement joins TRBV24-1 to TRBJ2-3, with 8 positions matching TRBD2. Germline V gene lookup returns CDR1 KGHDR and CDR2 SFDVKD. This CDR3 is 16 amino acids long. The trim removed 3 bases at V and 2 bases at J, leaving 6 bases unmatched. The CDR3 sequence is CATSDPSGRYTDTQYF. The CDR3 bases that were read are TGTGCCACCAGTGATCCTAGCGGGCGTTACACAGATACG.

This clone was counted ten times or more. The DNA ends 3 residues before the CDR3 does, and the rest of the CDR3 is filled in from the germline J gene. This chain uses TRBV12-3 or TRBV12-4 with TRBJ1-6; 9 bases are a match to TRBD1. V lost 6 bases, J lost 7 bases, and 7 bases stayed unmatched. The length of the CDR3 is 15 residues. The CDR3 bases that were read are TGTGCCAGCAGAAGGGGACAGGGAAGGAATTCACCC. Translated: CASRRGQGRNSP. The complete CDR3 protein is CASRRGQGRNSPLHF.

At least ten counts were recorded for this clone. Read coverage stops 3 residues before the CDR3 terminus; the germline J gene supplies the remainder. The V and J genes are TRBV5-1 and TRBJ2-7, with D perhaps TRBD2 (6 bases). The CDR3 sequence is 15 residues long. Trimming removed 7 bases at V and 0 bases at J, with 17 bases between. Germline assignment: CDR1 SGHRS and CDR2 YFSETQ. The CDR3: CASGRTGESSYEQYF. The part of the CDR3 DNA that was read is TGCGCCAGCGGACGCACGGGGGAGAGCTCCTACGAG.

Many counts were recorded for this clone. The read ends 3 residues before the CDR3 terminus; that terminus is restored from the germline J gene. The chain has TRBV20-1 and TRBJ2-2; 7 bases align to TRBD1. The CDR3 loop spans 13 amino acids. Germline assignment: CDR1 DFQATT and CDR2 SNEGSKA (reference sequence). V shed 5 bases, J shed 4 bases, and the junction held 4 bases outside the gene matches. CDR3 bases read: TGCAGTGCTCACAGGGGAATCACCGGGGAG. Translation gives CSAHRGITGE. The CDR3 in full is CSAHRGITGELFF.

Ten or more counts support this clone. The CDR3 end is not reached by the read, which stops 3 residues before it; the germline J gene fills it in. The V call is TRBV5-1, the J call TRBJ2-1, with 13 positions matching TRBD2. This CDR3 contains 15 residues. V shed 4 bases and J 6 bases; nucleotides not matched to a gene: 4. From germline, CDR1 is SGHRS and CDR2 YFSETQ. CDR3 amino acids: CASSAGTSGINEQFF. The CDR3 bases that were read are TGCGCCAGCAGCGCCGGGACTAGCGGGATCAATGAG.

This clone was detected ten times or more. The read is 3 residues too short to cover the CDR3 end, so that end is filled in from the germline J gene. This chain connects TRBV9 to TRBJ2-5; 10 nucleotides line up with TRBD2. The CDR3 has 17 amino acids. V trimming: 0 bases; J trimming: 1 base; junction bases outside the gene matches: 6. CDR1 and CDR2 (germline): SGDLS, YYNGEE. CDR3 DNA, as far as it was read: TGTGCCAGCAGCGTAGGAGGGGCTAGCGGGAGCCAAGAGACC. Translating gives CASSVGGASGSQET. The CDR3 as a whole reads CASSVGGASGSQETQYF.

For this clone: The read ends 3 residues shy of where the CDR3 ends; the end is completed using the germline J gene. The chain links TRBV7-3 to TRBJ1-3; TRBD1 might be the D (5 bases). Between the trimmed V and J ends, which lost 5 bases and 8 bases, there was a span of 19 bases. The CDR3 runs 15 residues. The V gene's germline CDR1 is SGHTA and CDR2 FQGTGA. The CDR3 here is CASSPGQGILDTIYF. The sequenced CDR3 bases are TGTGCCAGCAGCCCTGGGCAGGGAATCCTCGACACC.

Notes on this clone: The CDR3 is cut off 3 residues early in the read; its end comes from the germline J gene. This chain uses TRBV11-3 with TRBJ1-6, with D possibly being TRBD1 (6 bases). The ends were cut back, 6 bases at V and 7 bases at J, with 10 bases in the middle. The CDR3 is 13 residues long. CDR1 is SGHNT, CDR2 YENEEA, per germline. This CDR3 is CASSLGQNSPLHF. The sequenced part of the CDR3 DNA is TGTGCCAGCAGTCTTGGACAGAATTCACCC.

This clone was detected ten times or more. The read gets to within 3 residues of the CDR3 end, and the germline J gene fills in the rest. The V gene is TRBV5-1, the J gene TRBJ2-1; 10 bases align to TRBD2. The trim removed 1 base at V and 6 bases at J, leaving 1 base unmatched. Germline CDR1 and CDR2: SGHRS and YFSETQ. The CDR3 sequence is 14 residues long. The CDR3 loop is CASSLTSGVNEQFF. CDR3 bases read: TGCGCCAGCAGCTTGACTAGCGGGGTCAATGAG.

At least ten counts were recorded for this clone. The sequenced CDR3 bases are TGTGCCAGTCGACTAGCGGGAGGGTTAGGGAGCTCCTACAATGAG. Translation gives CASRLAGGLGSSYNE. In full, the CDR3 reads CASRLAGGLGSSYNEQFF. The rearrangement joins TRBV19 to TRBJ2-1; 14 nucleotides align to TRBD2. The missing CDR3 end, 3 residues past where the read stops, is filled in from the germline J gene. V shed 8 bases and J 0 bases; nucleotides not matched to a gene: 9. This CDR3 is built from 18 residues. Germline values: CDR1 LNHDA, CDR2 SQIVND (reference sequence).

On this clone itself: The DNA ends 3 residues before the CDR3 does, and the rest of the CDR3 is filled in from the germline J gene. This rearrangement joins TRBV27 to TRBJ2-7; 8 nucleotides agree with TRBD1. Germline V gene sequence: CDR1 MNHEY, CDR2 SMNVEV (reference sequence). The CDR3 runs to 13 residues. With 9 bases clipped from V and 1 base from J, the junction kept 5 bases outside the gene matches. CDR3 loop: CASGQGRSYEQYF. CDR3 bases read: TGTGCCAGTGGACAGGGTCGGTCCTACGAG.

This clone was seen ten or more times. The read comes to an end 3 residues before the CDR3 does, leaving the germline J gene to fill in the end. V gene TRBV19 combines with J gene TRBJ2-5; D may be TRBD1 (5 bases). The CDR3 is made up of 15 amino acids. Germline V gene lookup returns CDR1 LNHDA and CDR2 SQIVND (reference sequence). The V end was cut by 3 bases, the J end by 3 bases, with 14 bases between. The DNA read from the CDR3 is TGTGCCAGTAGTATTGCGCTGACGGACAAAGAGACC. This encodes CASSIALTDKET. Given in full, the CDR3 is CASSIALTDKETQYF.

This clone was counted at least ten times. The read terminates 3 residues ahead of where the CDR3 ends, so the germline J gene completes it. The genes are TRBV7-6 and TRBJ2-7; TRBD1 might be the D (6 bases). Trimming removed 0 bases from V and 4 bases from J, with 10 bases in between. The CDR3 is 14 amino acids. Germline CDR1 is SGHVS and CDR2 is FNYEAQ. The CDR3 spells CASSLATGQYEQYF. Incomplete CDR3 DNA: TGTGCCAGCAGCTTAGCTACAGGGCAGTACGAG.

Remarks on this clone: The read terminates 3 residues ahead of where the CDR3 ends, so the germline J gene completes it. J is TRBJ1-2 and V is TRBV7-2; 7 positions match TRBD1. Germline V gene lookup returns CDR1 SGHTA and CDR2 FQGNSA. This CDR3 contains 13 residues. CDR3 DNA, as far as it was read: TGTGCCAGCAAGGGGGCAGGGCGGTACGAC. Amino acid sequence: CASKGAGRYD. The CDR3, in full, reads CASKGAGRYDYTF.

This clone was seen ten or more times. With the read ending 3 residues before the CDR3 end, the germline J gene is used to fill in that end. The chain uses TRBV5-4 and TRBJ2-3; no clear D gene. This CDR3 contains 13 residues. The V end lost 0 bases, the J end lost 4 bases, and 6 bases lay between the germline ends. Germline V CDR1 and CDR2: SGHNT, YYREEE (reference sequence). The CDR3 is CASSLEGADTQYF. The covered CDR3 bases are TGTGCCAGCAGCTTGGAAGGTGCAGATACG.

This clone was found many times. Coverage ceases 3 residues before the CDR3 finishes, and the germline J gene fills in the end. The V and J genes are TRBV7-3 and TRBJ2-2; possibly TRBD1 for D (6 bases). The CDR3 is 15 amino acids. V lost 5 bases, J lost 3 bases, and 13 bases lay in between. Germline CDR1 and CDR2: SGHTA and FQGTGA. The part of the CDR3 DNA that was read is TGTGCCAGCAGCCGTACAGGGAAGGACACCGGGGAG. This codes for CASSRTGKDTGE. The whole CDR3 protein is CASSRTGKDTGELFF.

This clone came up many times. The read comes to an end 3 residues before the CDR3 does, leaving the germline J gene to fill in the end. The chain has TRBV20-1 and TRBJ1-4; 8 bases agree with TRBD1. V shed 4 bases and J 8 bases; nucleotides not matched to a gene: 3. This CDR3 has 12 amino acids. Germline V gives CDR1 DFQATT, CDR2 SNEGSKA (reference sequence). The CDR3 bases that were read are TGCAGTGCTACCAACAGGGGGGAAAAA. It codes for CSATNRGEK. The CDR3 in full is CSATNRGEKLFF.

At least ten counts were recorded for this clone. The read terminates 3 residues before the CDR3 end, so the remaining end is supplied by the germline J gene. This chain connects TRBV20-1 to TRBJ2-7, with D perhaps matching TRBD2 (6 bases). Deletions cut 0 bases from V and 3 bases from J, with 15 bases between. CDR1 is DFQATT and CDR2 is SNEGSKA in the germline V gene (reference sequence). The CDR3 runs 15 residues. CDR3 region: CSAREGGWGSYEQYF. CDR3 DNA, as far as it was read: TGCAGTGCTAGAGAGGGGGGTTGGGGTAGCTACGAG.

This clone was counted ten times or more. The read ends 3 residues shy of where the CDR3 ends; the end is completed using the germline J gene. The chain has TRBV14 and TRBJ2-5; perhaps TRBD1 as D (5 bases). The germline V and J ends were trimmed by 3 bases and 3 bases, with 8 bases remaining between them. CDR3 length: 13 amino acids. Per germline, CDR1 SGHDN and CDR2 FVKESK. The covered CDR3 bases are TGTGCCAGCAGCCAGAGACAGAAAGAGACC. This gives the protein CASSQRQKET. The entire CDR3 reads CASSQRQKETQYF.

This clone was seen many times. The CDR3 goes on 3 residues after the read ends, and that part is filled in from the germline J gene. The chain is built from TRBV18 and TRBJ2-7; 8 nucleotides agree with TRBD1. J gave up 1 base and V 3 bases, and 2 bases lay outside the gene matches. This CDR3 spans 14 amino acids. Germline V CDR1 and CDR2: KGHSH, LQKENI. The CDR3 spells CASSPGQGSYEQYF. The part of the CDR3 DNA that was read is TGTGCCAGCTCACCTGGACAGGGTTCCTACGAG.